Shown below are 18 T cell receptor beta chains from a single sample sequenced in a study of OX40 agonist ivuxolimab in advanced cancers. Assay used: immunoSEQ multiplex PCR; TCRdb lists only in-frame clones, some missing. The sample consists of over 90,000 clones, around 84% of them appearing once. The sample was CD4+ or CD8+ T cells sorted from blood, taken in a trial of the OX40 agonist ivuxolimab. The receptors derive from an adult with an advanced solid tumor such as melanoma, head and neck, liver or kidney cancer.

The chain is built from TRBV29-1 and TRBJ2-1; 10 nucleotides match TRBD2. Per the germline V gene, CDR1 is SQVTM and CDR2 is ANQGSEA. V was clipped by 6 bases and J by 9 bases; unmatched bases: 8. The CDR3 sequence is 13 residues long. CDR3 sequence: CSVGSGRSSEQFF. In DNA, the CDR3 is TGCAGCGTCGGTAGCGGGAGGTCGAGTGAGCAGTTCTTC.

The chain combines TRBV5-1 with TRBJ2-5, with 8 bases fitting TRBD1. This CDR3 region has 16 residues. V shed 3 bases and J 5 bases; nucleotides not matched to a gene: 12. The V gene's germline CDR1 is SGHRS and CDR2 YFSETQ. CDR3 sequence: CASSSGATGEGETQYF. CDR3 sequence (DNA): TGCGCCAGCAGCTCCGGCGCGACAGGGGAAGGCGAGACCCAGTACTTC.

The genes are TRBV7-8 and TRBJ1-2, with TRBD1 matching over 9 bases. V shed 0 bases, J shed 4 bases, and the junction held 0 bases outside the gene matches. The germline CDR1 and CDR2 sequences are SGHVS and FQNEAQ. There are 14 residues in the CDR3. This chain's CDR3 is CASSLAQGAYGYTF. CDR3 bases: TGTGCCAGCAGCTTAGCACAGGGGGCCTATGGCTACACCTTC.

The chain employs TRBV10-3 and TRBJ2-7; D is possibly TRBD2 (5 bases). Germline V CDR1 and CDR2: ENHRY, SYGVKD. This CDR3 has 15 residues. The V end lost 0 bases, the J end lost 3 bases, and 12 bases lay between the germline ends. In DNA, the CDR3 is TGTGCCATCAGTGAGTCTGGGCGAGAGGGCTACGAGCAGTACTTC. Amino acids: CAISESGREGYEQYF.

This clone showed up just a few times. V usage is TRBV7-2 and J usage is TRBJ2-7; D is unclear. Trimming cost V 2 bases and J 0 bases, with 11 bases left between them. Per germline, CDR1 SGHTA and CDR2 FQGNSA. CDR3 length: 15 amino acids. CDR3 in amino acids: CASSLSGLSSYEQYF. DNA for the CDR3: TGTGCCAGCAGCTTATCGGGTCTGAGCTCCTACGAGCAGTACTTC.

This clone was seen a few times. The genes are TRBV29-1 and TRBJ2-3, with 9 bases identical to TRBD2. The J segment lost 6 bases and the V segment lost 0 bases, leaving 7 bases of the junction unmatched. CDR1 SQVTM and CDR2 ANQGSEA come from the germline V gene. CDR3 length: 15 amino acids. The CDR3 DNA reads as TGCAGCGTTGAAGATAGAGCGGGGGGATCGGATACGCAGTATTTT. Amino acid sequence: CSVEDRAGGSDTQYF.

The chain couples TRBV29-1 to TRBJ2-3, with 8 bases fitting TRBD2. The ends lost 4 bases at V and 5 bases at J; junction bases unmatched: 5. CDR1 is SQVTM, CDR2 ANQGSEA, per germline. This CDR3 spans 13 amino acids. Here the CDR3 reads CSVGGLAGDTQYF. The CDR3 DNA is TGCAGCGTTGGTGGGCTAGCGGGAGATACGCAGTATTTT.

The chain uses TRBV7-2 and TRBJ2-1, with D possibly being TRBD2 (6 bases). V was clipped by 5 bases and J by 0 bases, with 14 bases between them. From germline, CDR1 is SGHTA and CDR2 FQGNSA. The CDR3 extends over 16 amino acids. CDR3: CASSKAGDSSYNEQFF. DNA for the CDR3: TGTGCCAGCAGCAAAGCCGGGGACTCCTCCTACAATGAGCAGTTCTTC.

A few counts support this clone. The chain employs TRBV10-2 and TRBJ2-7; no clear D gene. This CDR3 comprises 13 residues. CDR1 WSHSY and CDR2 SAAADI come from the germline V gene. V lost 8 bases to trimming and J lost 0 bases, with 11 bases between them. CDR3 sequence reads: CASRDGSSYEQYF. The CDR3 nucleotides are TGCGCCAGCCGAGACGGAAGCTCCTACGAGCAGTACTTC.

This rearrangement joins TRBV6-1 to TRBJ2-5, with TRBD1 matching 8 bases. Germline V gene sequence: CDR1 MNHNS, CDR2 SASEGT. This CDR3 is built from 14 residues. Germline trimming cut 7 bases from V and 1 base from J; bases unmatched to any gene: 5. In DNA form, the CDR3 reads TGTGCCAGCATCGACGACAGGGGCCAAGAGACCCAGTACTTC. This gives the protein CASIDDRGQETQYF.

This chain uses TRBV5-1 with TRBJ1-1; 7 positions agree with TRBD1. The J segment lost 4 bases and the V segment lost 4 bases, leaving 4 bases of the junction unmatched. Germline lookup yields CDR1 SGHRS and CDR2 YFSETQ. This CDR3 spans 13 amino acids. The CDR3 region has the DNA TGCGCCAGCAGCAATACAGGGGTCACTGAAGCTTTCTTT. Translated: CASSNTGVTEAFF.

V is TRBV19 and J is TRBJ2-1; maybe TRBD2 (6 bases). The CDR3 covers 15 residues. Trimming took 7 bases from V and 0 from J, leaving 13 bases between them. In germline, CDR1 is LNHDA, CDR2 SQIVND (reference sequence). The CDR3 sequence: CASTKEGGSYNEQFF. The CDR3 region has the DNA TGTGCCAGTACCAAGGAGGGAGGCTCCTACAATGAGCAGTTCTTC.

The chain is built from TRBV7-9 and TRBJ2-3; possibly TRBD2 for D (6 bases). The length of the CDR3 is 18 residues. Trimming shortened V by 1 base and J by 4 bases, and 21 bases separated the two germline ends. The germline V gene has CDR1 SEHNR and CDR2 FQNEAQ (reference sequence). CDR3 nucleotide sequence: TGTGCCAGCAGCTTAGTAGGGCATAGCGGACCCGCGGCAGATACGCAGTATTTT. Protein sequence: CASSLVGHSGPAADTQYF.

The V and J genes are TRBV19 and TRBJ1-5; unclear D gene. The germline V and J ends were trimmed by 5 bases and 3 bases, with 11 bases remaining between them. CDR1 LNHDA and CDR2 SQIVND come from the germline V gene (reference sequence). The CDR3 runs 14 residues. CDR3 sequence: CASSSLDSNQPQHF. CDR3 DNA sequence: TGTGCCAGTAGTTCCCTTGACTCCAATCAGCCCCAGCATTTT.

The chain carries TRBV30 and TRBJ2-2; D gene ambiguous. With 3 bases removed from V and 0 bases from J, the gap between germline ends came to 20 bases. The CDR3 totals 18 residues. From germline, CDR1 is GTSNPN and CDR2 SVGIG (reference sequence). CDR3 in DNA: TGTGCCTGGAGGGGATGGCCGACGAGCTCTTCGAACACCGGGGAGCTGTTTTTT. As protein: CAWRGWPTSSSNTGELFF.

V usage is TRBV7-9 and J usage is TRBJ2-1; 9 bases align to TRBD2. Germline V gene lookup returns CDR1 SEHNR and CDR2 FQNEAQ (reference sequence). This CDR3 has 15 residues. Trimming at V came to 5 bases and at J to 7 bases, leaving 9 bases not matched to a gene. The CDR3 loop reads CASSVTAGGWNEQFF. The CDR3 nucleotides read TGTGCCAGCAGCGTAACAGCGGGAGGATGGAATGAGCAGTTCTTC.

This sequence joins TRBV10-1 and TRBJ2-7; 8 bases fit TRBD2. This CDR3 contains 14 residues. Germline CDR1 and CDR2: WNHNN and SYGVQD (reference sequence). The J segment lost 6 bases and the V segment lost 4 bases, leaving 8 bases of the junction unmatched. The CDR3 bases are TGCGCCAGCAGTGCGACGGGGGGGTCAGGCGAGCAGTACTTC. It encodes CASSATGGSGEQYF.

This chain's CDR3 is CASSRGAKREAGGRSYEQYF. The CDR3 DNA reads as TGTGCCAGCAGCCGGGGTGCCAAGCGGGAGGCCGGAGGCAGGTCCTACGAGCAGTACTTC. The chain carries TRBV14 and TRBJ2-7; the match to TRBD2 covers 9 bases. The CDR3 length is 20 residues. The V segment lost 4 bases and the J segment 1 base; nucleotides outside the gene matches: 20. CDR1 and CDR2 from the germline V gene are SGHDN and FVKESK.